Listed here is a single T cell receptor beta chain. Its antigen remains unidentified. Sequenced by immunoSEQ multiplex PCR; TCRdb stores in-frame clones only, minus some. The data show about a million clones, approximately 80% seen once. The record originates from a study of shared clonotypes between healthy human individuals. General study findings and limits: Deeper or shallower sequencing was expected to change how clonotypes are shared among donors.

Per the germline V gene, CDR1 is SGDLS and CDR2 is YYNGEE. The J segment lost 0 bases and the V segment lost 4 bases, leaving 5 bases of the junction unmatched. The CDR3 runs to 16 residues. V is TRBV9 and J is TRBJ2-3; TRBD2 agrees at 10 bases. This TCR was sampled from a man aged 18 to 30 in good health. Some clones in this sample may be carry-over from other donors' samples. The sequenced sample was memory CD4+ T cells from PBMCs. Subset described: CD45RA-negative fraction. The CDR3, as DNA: TGTGCCAGCAGCCCCGATAGCGGGGGGAGCACAGATACGCAGTATTTT. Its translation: CASSPDSGGSTDTQYF.